Below, 14 T cell receptor beta chains from the same sample are listed, as sequenced in a study of vaccination effects on CD4 cells after COVID-19. At the end of around eleven days of culture, CD4+ T cells were isolated. Profiling relied on immunoSEQ multiplex PCR, and the TCRdb table lists in-frame clones only, not all of them. The sample has 30,000 to 40,000 clones, 82% seen once. Which antigens these TCRs recognize remains unknown. The sample here was CD4+ T cells from PBMCs cultured without peptide, taken before COVID-19 vaccination. The receptors come from a human donor who received a COVID-19 vaccine.

The rearrangement uses TRBV2 and TRBJ1-1; D perhaps matches TRBD1 (6 bases). CDR1 and CDR2 (germline): SNHLY, FYNNEI. The CDR3 loop spans 13 amino acids. The V and J ends lost 8 bases and 5 bases respectively, with 15 bases between them. For the CDR3, the DNA is TGTGCCAGCCACAGGGAGGGGGGGACTGAAGCTTTCTTT. This codes for CASHREGGTEAFF.

This clone occurred once. The V call is TRBV5-1, the J call TRBJ1-1; TRBD1 aligns across 8 bases. The CDR3 is made up of 14 amino acids. With V trimmed by 2 bases and J by 7 bases, 7 bases remained unmatched. Germline assignment: CDR1 SGHRS and CDR2 YFSETQ. DNA of the CDR3: TGCGCCAGCAGCTTAAGGACAGGGAGAGGTGAAGCTTTCTTT. Its protein product is CASSLRTGRGEAFF.

The gene calls are TRBV2 and TRBJ2-3, with 8 bases that match TRBD2. This CDR3 spans 13 amino acids. Germline V gene sequence: CDR1 SNHLY, CDR2 FYNNEI. V trimming: 7 bases; J trimming: 3 bases; junction bases outside the gene matches: 3. CDR3 protein: CASTGGGTDTQYF. The DNA for the CDR3 is TGTGCCAGCACCGGGGGGGGGACAGATACGCAGTATTTT.

This chain connects TRBV19 to TRBJ1-5, with D perhaps TRBD1 (5 bases). The CDR3 has 15 residues. Germline V gene data show CDR1 as LNHDA and CDR2 as SQIVND (reference sequence). Trimming removed 7 bases at V and 6 bases at J, with 19 bases between. CDR3 region: CASTMLVGGGQPQHF. CDR3 sequence (DNA): TGTGCCAGTACCATGCTCGTCGGGGGAGGTCAGCCCCAGCATTTT. Based on the CDR3 plus reference TRBV19 and TRBJ1-5, the full variable domain is DGGITQSPKYLFRKEGQNVTLSCEQNLNHDAMYWYRQDPGQGLRLIYYSQIVNDFQKGDIAEGYSVSREKKESFPLTVTSAQKNPTAFYLCASTMLVGGGQPQHFGDGTRLSIL.

This sequence joins TRBV19 and TRBJ1-4; the D gene is possibly TRBD1 (5 bases). Germline assignment: CDR1 LNHDA and CDR2 SQIVND (reference sequence). The germline V and J ends were trimmed by 3 bases and 5 bases, with 13 bases remaining between them. CDR3 length: 15 residues. CDR3 sequence: CASSIAGPPNEKLFF. In DNA form, the CDR3 reads TGTGCCAGTAGTATCGCGGGGCCTCCGAATGAAAAACTGTTTTTT.

The chain uses TRBV6-4 and TRBJ1-5, with D possibly matching TRBD1 (5 bases). CDR3 length: 13 amino acids. V lost 5 bases and J 4 bases, leaving 9 bases between the germline ends. In germline, CDR1 is MRHNA, CDR2 SNTAGT. CDR3 sequence reads: CASSWGENQPQHF. As DNA, the CDR3 is TGTGCCAGCAGTTGGGGGGAAAATCAGCCCCAGCATTTT.

The V gene is TRBV7-2, the J gene TRBJ1-1, with a weak D call TRBD1 (5 bases). The CDR3 is 16 residues long. Germline CDR1 is SGHTA and CDR2 is FQGNSA. With 4 bases removed from V and 1 base from J, the gap between germline ends came to 16 bases. The CDR3 sequence: CASSSRTLGGNTEAFF. CDR3 DNA sequence: TGTGCCAGCAGCTCGAGGACACTCGGTGGGAACACTGAAGCTTTCTTT.

The chain is built from TRBV21-1 and TRBJ1-5. TRBV21-1 is a listed pseudogene. The CDR3 is made up of 13 amino acids. The CDR3 spells CASSGRDGVTQHF. The CDR3 DNA reads TGTGCCAGCAGCGGCCGGGACGGGGTGACCCAGCATTTT.

The CDR3 sequence: CASSTDRSGEQYV. The DNA of the CDR3 is TGTGCCAGCTCCACGGACAGGTCTGGCGAGCAGTACGTC. The chain carries TRBV18 and TRBJ2-7, with 7 bases fitting TRBD1. With V trimmed by 6 bases and J by 6 bases, 8 bases remained unmatched. The germline V gene has CDR1 KGHSH and CDR2 LQKENI. The CDR3 has 13 residues.

In this sample, this clone turned up a few times. The CDR3 spells CSVLGTGGGTEAFF. The CDR3 region has the DNA TGCAGCGTTCTTGGGACAGGGGGCGGGACTGAAGCTTTCTTT. This chain links TRBV29-1 with TRBJ1-1; 12 bases are a match to TRBD1. The V segment lost 5 bases and the J segment 5 bases; nucleotides outside the gene matches: 6. The germline V gene has CDR1 SQVTM and CDR2 ANQGSEA. The length of the CDR3 is 14 residues.

V usage is TRBV6-2 or TRBV6-3 and J usage is TRBJ2-7, with 10 bases lining up with TRBD2. Trimming cost V 6 bases and J 9 bases; bases outside gene matches: 20. The CDR3 is 17 residues long. The germline CDR1 and CDR2 sequences are MNHEY and SVGEGT. This CDR3 is CASSQPLGGLAESWQYV. The CDR3, as DNA: TGTGCCAGCAGCCAACCTTTGGGTGGACTAGCGGAATCCTGGCAGTACGTC.

The chain couples TRBV2 to TRBJ2-5; D is unresolved. Germline assignment: CDR1 SNHLY and CDR2 FYNNEI. V gave up 8 bases and J gave up 7 bases, with 14 bases separating them. This CDR3 is built from 12 residues. The CDR3 spells CASSRASGTQYF. The CDR3 nucleotides read TGTGCCAGCTCACGGGCCTCGGGGACCCAGTACTTC.

The rearrangement links TRBV7-3 to TRBJ2-1; no definite D call. The V and J ends lost 4 bases and 10 bases respectively, with 17 bases between them. This CDR3 is 14 amino acids long. The germline V gene encodes CDR1 SGHTA and CDR2 FQGTGA. The CDR3 region is CASSSENLVREQFF. In nucleotides, the CDR3 is TGTGCCAGCAGCTCCGAAAATCTAGTGCGCGAGCAGTTCTTC.

The chain carries TRBV7-2 and TRBJ1-1; D is possibly TRBD1 (5 bases). V was shortened by 1 base and J by 2 bases, with 14 bases between the two germline ends. Germline V lookup: CDR1 SGHTA, CDR2 FQGNSA. The CDR3 runs 16 residues. CDR3 residues: CASSLVSLGVNTEAFF. DNA of the CDR3: TGTGCCAGCAGCTTAGTATCCTTGGGGGTTAACACTGAAGCTTTCTTT.